This T cell receptor beta chain emerged from a study of cytomegalovirus exposure and HLA in healthy donors. On the study more broadly: The Caucasian-associated ancestry cluster contained about 80% of the 300 to 400 genotyped donors. General study points: Later analysis associated a missense DCLRE1C variant with TCR beta V- and J-gene trimming. The Asian-associated ancestry cluster reportedly had fewer N-insertions than the approximately 610-donor mean in a later analysis. Presence/absence analyses treated sequencing depth as roughly uniform across donors.

60 Vbeta and 13 Jbeta primers were used in PCR. The protocol was immunoSEQ multiplex PCR, while the TCRdb copy is restricted to in-frame clones and leaves out a portion. The sample includes approximately 140,000 clones, 60% to 70% of them seen just once. The CDR3 contains 13 residues. V was pared by 5 bases and J by 2 bases, with 9 bases between. Germline V gene lookup returns CDR1 KGHSH and CDR2 LQKENI. For this clone: Its specificity is not known.

The rearrangement joins TRBV18 to TRBJ1-1; D possibly corresponds to TRBD1 (6 bases). The sequenced material came from PBMCs. The receptor's source is a woman aged 55 to 70 in good health and CMV-seropositive. DNA for the CDR3: TGTGCCAGCTCAGCGACAGGCAACACTGAAGCTTTCTTT. This codes for CASSATGNTEAFF.